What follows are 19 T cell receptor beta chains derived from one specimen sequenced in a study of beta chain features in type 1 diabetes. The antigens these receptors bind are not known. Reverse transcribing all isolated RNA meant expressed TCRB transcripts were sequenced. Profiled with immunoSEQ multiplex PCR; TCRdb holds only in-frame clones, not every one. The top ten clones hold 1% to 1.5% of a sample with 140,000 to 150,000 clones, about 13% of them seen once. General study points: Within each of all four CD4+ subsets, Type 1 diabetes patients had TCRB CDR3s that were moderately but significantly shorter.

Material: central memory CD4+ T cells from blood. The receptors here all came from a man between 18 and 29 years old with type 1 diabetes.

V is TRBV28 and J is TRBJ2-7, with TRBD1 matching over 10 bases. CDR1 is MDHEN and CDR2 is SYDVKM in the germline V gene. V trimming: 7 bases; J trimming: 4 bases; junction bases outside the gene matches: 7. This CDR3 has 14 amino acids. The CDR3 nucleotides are TGTGCCAGCACTCCTGGGGGACAGGGGTACGAGCAGTACTTC. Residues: CASTPGGQGYEQYF. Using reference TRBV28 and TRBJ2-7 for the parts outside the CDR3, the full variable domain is DVKVTQSSRYLVKRTGEKVFLECVQDMDHENMFWYRQDPGLGLRLIYFSYDVKMKEKGDIPEGYSVSREKKERFSLILESASTNQTSMYLCASTPGGQGYEQYFGPGTRLTVT.

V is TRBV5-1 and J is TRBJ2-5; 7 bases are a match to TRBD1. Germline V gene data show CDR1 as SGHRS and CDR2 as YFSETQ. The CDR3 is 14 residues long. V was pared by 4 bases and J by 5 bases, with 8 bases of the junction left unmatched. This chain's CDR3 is CASSEGQPPETQYF. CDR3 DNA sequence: TGCGCCAGCAGCGAGGGACAGCCCCCGGAGACCCAGTACTTC. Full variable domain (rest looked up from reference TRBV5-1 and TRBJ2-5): KAGVTQTPRYLIKTRGQQVTLSCSPISGHRSVSWYQQTPGQGLQFLFEYFSETQRNKGNFPGRFSGRQFSNSRSEMNVSTLELGDSALYLCASSEGQPPETQYFGPGTRLLVL.

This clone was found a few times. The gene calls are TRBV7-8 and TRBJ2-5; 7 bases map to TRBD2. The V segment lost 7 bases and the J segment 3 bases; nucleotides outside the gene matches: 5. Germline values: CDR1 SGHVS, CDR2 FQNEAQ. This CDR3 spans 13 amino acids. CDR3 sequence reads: CASNGGLKETQYF. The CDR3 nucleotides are TGTGCCAGCAACGGGGGGTTAAAAGAGACCCAGTACTTC.

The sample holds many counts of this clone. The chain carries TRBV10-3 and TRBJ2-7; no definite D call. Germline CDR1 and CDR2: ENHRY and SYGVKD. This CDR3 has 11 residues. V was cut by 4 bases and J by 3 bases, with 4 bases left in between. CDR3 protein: CAISGDYEQYF. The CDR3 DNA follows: TGTGCCATCAGTGGAGACTACGAGCAGTACTTC.

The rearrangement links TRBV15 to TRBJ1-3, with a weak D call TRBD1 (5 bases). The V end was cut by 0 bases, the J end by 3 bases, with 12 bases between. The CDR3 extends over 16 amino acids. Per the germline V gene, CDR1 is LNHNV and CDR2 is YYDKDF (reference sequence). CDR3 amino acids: CATSRDRSGSGNTIYF. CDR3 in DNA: TGTGCCACCAGCAGAGATAGATCAGGGAGTGGAAACACCATATATTTT.

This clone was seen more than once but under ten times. CDR3 protein: CASSLERVSYNEQFF. CDR3 DNA: TGTGCCAGCAGCTTAGAACGGGTCTCCTACAATGAGCAGTTCTTC. This chain links TRBV7-2 with TRBJ2-1; D gene unclear. Germline CDR1 reads SGHTA; CDR2 reads FQGNSA. This CDR3 comprises 15 residues. Trimming removed 1 base from V and 0 bases from J, with 7 bases in between.

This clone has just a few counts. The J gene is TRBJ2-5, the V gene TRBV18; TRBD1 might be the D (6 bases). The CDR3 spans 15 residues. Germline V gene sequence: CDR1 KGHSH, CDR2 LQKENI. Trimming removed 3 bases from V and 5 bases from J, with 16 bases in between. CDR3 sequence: CASSPAGDAVETQYF. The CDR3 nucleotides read TGTGCCAGCTCACCCGCAGGGGACGCGGTCGAGACCCAGTACTTC.

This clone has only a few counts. The CDR3 DNA follows: TGCGCCAGCAGCTTGGCTGCTAGCGGGGGGGCAAATACGCAGTATTTT. Amino acid sequence: CASSLAASGGANTQYF. The V and J genes are TRBV5-1 and TRBJ2-3, with TRBD2 matching over 12 bases. There are 16 residues in the CDR3. Germline V gives CDR1 SGHRS, CDR2 YFSETQ. The V gene end was trimmed by 0 bases and the J gene end by 7 bases; junction bases not matched to a gene: 6.

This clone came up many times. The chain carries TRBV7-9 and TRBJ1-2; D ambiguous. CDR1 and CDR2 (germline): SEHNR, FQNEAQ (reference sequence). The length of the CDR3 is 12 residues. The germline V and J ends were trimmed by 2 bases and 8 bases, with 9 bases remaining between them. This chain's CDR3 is CASSLSEQGYTF. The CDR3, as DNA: TGTGCCAGCAGCTTATCAGAGCAAGGCTACACCTTC.

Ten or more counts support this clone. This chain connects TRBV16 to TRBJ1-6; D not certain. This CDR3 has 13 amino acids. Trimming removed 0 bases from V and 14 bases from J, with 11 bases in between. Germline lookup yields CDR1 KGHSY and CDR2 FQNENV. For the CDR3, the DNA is TGTGCCAGCAGCCAATCCTCTGGAGGCTCCCTCCACTTT. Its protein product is CASSQSSGGSLHF.

This CDR3 reads CASSPRQGNTGELFF. The CDR3 DNA follows: TGTGCCAGCAGCCCCCGACAGGGGAACACCGGGGAGCTGTTTTTT. This chain joins TRBV9 and TRBJ2-2; TRBD1 matches at 7 bases. This CDR3 is built from 15 residues. J gave up 1 base and V 4 bases, and 4 bases lay outside the gene matches. Looked up from germline, CDR1 is SGDLS and CDR2 is YYNGEE.

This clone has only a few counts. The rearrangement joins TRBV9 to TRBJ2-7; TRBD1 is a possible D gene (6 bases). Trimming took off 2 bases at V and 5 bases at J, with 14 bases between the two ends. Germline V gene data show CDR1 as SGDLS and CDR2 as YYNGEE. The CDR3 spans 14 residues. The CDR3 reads CASSVTGHLNEQYF. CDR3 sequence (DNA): TGTGCCAGCAGCGTCACAGGGCACCTCAACGAGCAGTACTTC.

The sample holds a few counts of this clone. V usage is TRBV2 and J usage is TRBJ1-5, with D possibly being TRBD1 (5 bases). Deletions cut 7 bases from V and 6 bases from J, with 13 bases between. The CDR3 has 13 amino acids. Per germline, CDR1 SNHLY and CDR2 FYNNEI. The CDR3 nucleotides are TGTGCCAGCACCCCACAGGTGGCTCAGCCCCAGCATTTT. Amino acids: CASTPQVAQPQHF.

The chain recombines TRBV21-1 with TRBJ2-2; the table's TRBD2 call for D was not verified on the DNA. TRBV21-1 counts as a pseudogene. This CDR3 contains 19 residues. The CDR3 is CASRHAGESRAASTGELFF. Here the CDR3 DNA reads TGTGCCAGCAGACACGCCGGGGAGTCCCGGGCGGCCAGCACCGGGGAGCTGTTTTTT.

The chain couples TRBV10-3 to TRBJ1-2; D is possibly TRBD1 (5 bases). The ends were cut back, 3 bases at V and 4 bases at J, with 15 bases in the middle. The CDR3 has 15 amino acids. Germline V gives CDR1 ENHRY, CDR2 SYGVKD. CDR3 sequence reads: CAISDGLSQGYGYTF. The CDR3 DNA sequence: TGTGCCATCAGTGATGGACTCTCCCAGGGCTATGGCTACACCTTC.

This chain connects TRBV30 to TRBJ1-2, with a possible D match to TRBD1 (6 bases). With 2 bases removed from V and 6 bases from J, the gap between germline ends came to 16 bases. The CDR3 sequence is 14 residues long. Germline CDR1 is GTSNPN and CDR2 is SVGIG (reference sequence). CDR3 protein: CAWSWDAGGNGYTF. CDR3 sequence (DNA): TGTGCCTGGAGTTGGGACGCCGGGGGCAATGGCTACACCTTC.

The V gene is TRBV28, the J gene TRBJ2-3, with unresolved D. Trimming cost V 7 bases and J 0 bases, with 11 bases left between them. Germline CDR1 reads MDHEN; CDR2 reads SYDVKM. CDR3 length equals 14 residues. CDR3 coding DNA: TGTGCCAGCATGCGAGACCTTAGCACAGATACGCAGTATTTT. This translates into CASMRDLSTDTQYF.

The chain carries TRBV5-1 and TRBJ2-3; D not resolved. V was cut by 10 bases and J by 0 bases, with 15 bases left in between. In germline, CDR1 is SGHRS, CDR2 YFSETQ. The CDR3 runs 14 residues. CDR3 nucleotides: TGCGCCGGGCGATTCACCCCTAGCACAGATACGCAGTATTTT. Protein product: CAGRFTPSTDTQYF.

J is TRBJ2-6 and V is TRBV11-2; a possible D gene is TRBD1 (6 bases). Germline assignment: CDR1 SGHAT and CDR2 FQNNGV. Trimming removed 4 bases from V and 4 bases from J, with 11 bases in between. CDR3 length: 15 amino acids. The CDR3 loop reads CASSSDRSGANVLTF. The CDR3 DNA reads TGTGCCAGCAGCTCCGACAGGTCAGGGGCCAACGTCCTGACTTTC.